The rows below give T cell receptor beta chains drawn from one sample of a study of T-cell memory formation after mild COVID-19. TCRdb processed the 5' RACE reads anew with MiXCR; each CDR3 protein has one entry. The sample consists of approximately 390,000 distinct CDR3 sequences, approximately 15% of them appearing once. Sequencing used PBMCs or a T cell subset sorted from them (not recorded which). The receptors come from a man aged 18 to 29 who had mild COVID-19 (a few samples of this study predate the infection). Cell type and time point are not known. The CDR3 runs from the conserved cysteine through the conserved F or W. Each record gives: CDR3 protein, CDR3 DNA, clone size, V gene, J gene, D gene. The D gene is left open where the match is weak. Clone size is shown for a subset of rows, as once, few, many or a class of expanded clone.

CDR3 protein: CAIGGQPSYEQYF
CDR3 DNA: TGTGCCATCGGAGGACAGCCCTCCTACGAGCAGTACTTC
clone size: .
V gene: TRBV10-3
J gene: TRBJ2-7
D gene: .

CDR3 protein: CATSDWGSTEAFF
CDR3 DNA: TGTGCCACCAGTGATTGGGGGAGTACTGAAGCTTTCTTT
clone size: few
V gene: TRBV24-1
J gene: TRBJ1-1
D gene: .

CDR3 protein: CASSLEDNQEQYF
CDR3 DNA: TGCGCCAGCAGCTTGGAGGACAACCAAGAGCAGTACTTC
clone size: .
V gene: TRBV5-1
J gene: TRBJ2-7
D gene: .

CDR3 protein: CASKPLDLRAEAFF
CDR3 DNA: TGTGCCAGCAAACCTTTGGACCTGAGGGCTGAAGCTTTCTTT
clone size: few
V gene: TRBV7-6
J gene: TRBJ1-1
D gene: .

CDR3 protein: CASSWNPHREDYGYTF
CDR3 DNA: TGCGCCAGCAGCTGGAATCCCCACAGGGAAGACTATGGCTACACCTTC
clone size: .
V gene: TRBV5-1
J gene: TRBJ1-2
D gene: .

CDR3 protein: CASGTEGLNYEQYF
CDR3 DNA: TGCGCCAGCGGTACCGAGGGGCTAAACTACGAGCAGTACTTC
clone size: few
V gene: TRBV5-1
J gene: TRBJ2-7
D gene: .

CDR3 protein: CASSQDREADAFF
CDR3 DNA: TGCGCCAGCAGCCAAGATCGTGAGGCTGACGCTTTCTTT
clone size: .
V gene: TRBV4-3
J gene: TRBJ1-1
D gene: .

CDR3 protein: CASSPTGGAYNEQFF
CDR3 DNA: TGCGCCAGCAGCCCTACAGGGGGAGCCTACAATGAGCAGTTCTTC
clone size: .
V gene: TRBV5-1
J gene: TRBJ2-1
D gene: TRBD1

CDR3 protein: CASSDLGQETQYF
CDR3 DNA: TGTGCCAGCAGTGATCTAGGTCAAGAGACCCAGTACTTC
clone size: .
V gene: TRBV12-3/TRBV12-4
J gene: TRBJ2-5
D gene: .

CDR3 protein: CASSIAVKETQYF
CDR3 DNA: TGTGCCAGCAGCATAGCGGTTAAAGAGACCCAGTACTTC
clone size: few
V gene: TRBV5-4
J gene: TRBJ2-5
D gene: .

CDR3 protein: CASSRTGSSSYEQYF
CDR3 DNA: TGCGCCAGCAGCCGCACAGGGAGCAGCTCCTACGAGCAGTACTTC
clone size: .
V gene: TRBV5-1
J gene: TRBJ2-7
D gene: .

CDR3 protein: CASRPRDRFNNEQFF
CDR3 DNA: TGTGCCAGCAGGCCCCGGGACAGGTTCAACAATGAGCAGTTCTTC
clone size: .
V gene: TRBV27
J gene: TRBJ2-1
D gene: TRBD1

CDR3 protein: CASSLALDPTDTQYF
CDR3 DNA: TGCGCCAGCAGCTTGGCCTTGGACCCCACAGATACGCAGTATTTT
clone size: few
V gene: TRBV5-1
J gene: TRBJ2-3
D gene: .

CDR3 protein: CASSLVQKAPDTQYF
CDR3 DNA: TGTGCCAGCAGTTTAGTCCAAAAGGCCCCAGATACGCAGTATTTT
clone size: few
V gene: TRBV12-3/TRBV12-4
J gene: TRBJ2-3
D gene: .

CDR3 protein: CASSHGSAYEQYF
CDR3 DNA: TGCGCCAGCAGCCACGGTTCAGCCTACGAGCAGTACTTC
clone size: .
V gene: TRBV4-1
J gene: TRBJ2-7
D gene: .

CDR3 protein: CASSSRRTPIEETQYF
CDR3 DNA: TGTGCCAGCAGTTCCCGACGAACCCCCATTGAAGAGACCCAGTACTTC
clone size: .
V gene: TRBV27
J gene: TRBJ2-5
D gene: .

CDR3 protein: CASGMPNTEAFF
CDR3 DNA: TGTGCCAGTGGGATGCCGAACACTGAAGCTTTCTTT
clone size: .
V gene: TRBV25-1
J gene: TRBJ1-1
D gene: .

CDR3 protein: CASSYPARLAGGFYEQFF
CDR3 DNA: TGTGCCAGCAGTTACCCTGCCAGACTAGCGGGGGGGTTCTATGAGCAGTTCTTC
clone size: .
V gene: TRBV6-2/TRBV6-3
J gene: TRBJ2-1
D gene: TRBD2

CDR3 protein: CASSQEFLQETQYF
CDR3 DNA: TGTGCCAGCAGCCAAGAGTTCCTCCAAGAGACCCAGTACTTC
clone size: few
V gene: TRBV4-2
J gene: TRBJ2-5
D gene: .

CDR3 protein: CASSDWGDGDTQYF
CDR3 DNA: TGTGCCAGCAGTGACTGGGGGGACGGTGATACGCAGTATTTT
clone size: few
V gene: TRBV2
J gene: TRBJ2-3
D gene: .

CDR3 protein: CASKSGQRETQYF
CDR3 DNA: TGTGCCAGCAAGTCAGGACAGAGAGAGACCCAGTACTTC
clone size: few
V gene: TRBV7-6
J gene: TRBJ2-5
D gene: .

CDR3 protein: CASSYSIREDSPLHF
CDR3 DNA: TGTGCCAGCAGTTACTCGATTAGGGAGGATTCACCCCTCCACTTT
clone size: many
V gene: TRBV6-6
J gene: TRBJ1-6
D gene: .

CDR3 protein: CASRLDRVTGELFF
CDR3 DNA: TGTGCCAGCAGGCTGGACAGGGTGACCGGGGAGCTGTTTTTT
clone size: .
V gene: TRBV7-2
J gene: TRBJ2-2
D gene: TRBD1

CDR3 protein: CASSHDSYYGYTF
CDR3 DNA: TGCGCCAGCAGCCACGACAGCTACTATGGCTACACCTTC
clone size: few
V gene: TRBV4-1
J gene: TRBJ1-2
D gene: .

CDR3 protein: CASSRELRGYNSPLHF
CDR3 DNA: TGTGCCAGTAGCCGCGAATTGAGAGGCTATAATTCACCCCTCCACTTT
clone size: few
V gene: TRBV19
J gene: TRBJ1-6
D gene: .

CDR3 protein: CACSGTKSHTGELFF
CDR3 DNA: TGTGCCTGCTCCGGGACAAAGTCCCACACCGGGGAGCTGTTTTTT
clone size: few
V gene: TRBV2
J gene: TRBJ2-2
D gene: .

CDR3 protein: CATSDGGPGDTQYF
CDR3 DNA: TGTGCCACCAGTGACGGGGGGCCGGGAGATACGCAGTATTTT
clone size: many
V gene: TRBV24-1
J gene: TRBJ2-3
D gene: .

CDR3 protein: CASSRDKLNTGELFF
CDR3 DNA: TGTGCCAGCAGCCGCGACAAATTGAACACCGGGGAGCTGTTTTTT
clone size: .
V gene: TRBV4-2
J gene: TRBJ2-2
D gene: .

CDR3 protein: CASSIVSGPTNSPLHF
CDR3 DNA: TGTGCCAGTAGTATCGTGTCGGGACCGACGAATTCACCCCTCCACTTT
clone size: few
V gene: TRBV19
J gene: TRBJ1-6
D gene: .

CDR3 protein: CASSLGPYYTDTQYF
CDR3 DNA: TGCGCCAGCAGCTTGGGCCCCTACTACACAGATACGCAGTATTTT
clone size: .
V gene: TRBV5-1
J gene: TRBJ2-3
D gene: .

CDR3 protein: CASSTGQGIGAYGYTF
CDR3 DNA: TGCGCCAGCAGCACAGGACAGGGGATCGGGGCCTATGGCTACACCTTC
clone size: few
V gene: TRBV5-1
J gene: TRBJ1-2
D gene: TRBD1

CDR3 protein: CASSIGGDTQYF
CDR3 DNA: TGTGCCAGTAGTATCGGGGGTGATACGCAGTATTTT
clone size: few
V gene: TRBV19
J gene: TRBJ2-3
D gene: .

CDR3 protein: CASSPWRLTSGGAADTQYF
CDR3 DNA: TGTGCCAGCTCACCGTGGCGCCTGACTAGCGGGGGGGCTGCAGATACGCAGTATTTT
clone size: .
V gene: TRBV18
J gene: TRBJ2-3
D gene: TRBD2